A single T cell receptor beta chain is shown here with its context. Its cognate antigen is unknown. This entry is derived from a study of PD-1 blockade in classical Hodgkin lymphoma. Study in general: Intravenous delivery of nivolumab at 3 mg/kg to patients occurred every 2 weeks.

TCRdb's table, derived via immunoSEQ multiplex PCR, lists solely in-frame clones and lacks some. The data hold about 25,000 clones, with 80% observed a single time. Following autologous stem cell transplantation, relapse occurred in every patient, and exposure to brentuximab vedotin varied. Complete response, partial response or progressive disease were the best responses. The study, taken as a whole, reports: Among the patients, those starting nivolumab under 1 year after ASCT were excluded. By C4D1, diversity of CD4+ TCRs had risen significantly, whereas that of CD8+ TCRs had not.

The sample consisted of peripheral blood mononuclear cells (PBMCs), taken at baseline. The source of this sequence is a human donor with classical Hodgkin lymphoma.

The CDR3 DNA sequence: TGCGCCAGCAGCCGCCCGGGACAGACCTACGAGCAGTACTTC. Translation gives CASSRPGQTYEQYF. V usage is TRBV4-1 and J usage is TRBJ2-7, with 7 bases fitting TRBD1. The CDR3 totals 14 residues. J lost 2 bases, V lost 4 bases, and 5 bases had no gene match. CDR1 and CDR2 from the germline V gene are MGHRA and YSYEKL.